The rows below give T cell receptor beta chains drawn from one sample of a study of technical replicates of blood from several donors. TCRdb's table, derived via immunoSEQ multiplex PCR, lists solely in-frame clones and lacks some. Seen here are about 49,000 clones, roughly nine tenths observed once, and the top ten hold approximately 3.9%. The sample consisted of PBMCs. The receptor source for this set is a human donor in good health. Some clones in this sample may be carry-over from other donors' samples. The CDR3 runs from the conserved cysteine through the conserved F or W. Fields, in order: V gene, J gene, D gene, clone size, CDR3 protein, CDR3 DNA. The D gene is left open where the match is weak. Expanded clones get a size class; other rows say once, few or many, or leave the size out.

v_call: TRBV5-4
j_call: TRBJ2-7
d_call: .
clone_size: once
cdr3_aa: CASNGQTSYEQYF
cdr3_nt: TGTGCCAGCAACGGACAGACGTCCTACGAGCAGTACTTC

v_call: TRBV2
j_call: TRBJ2-1
d_call: TRBD2
clone_size: .
cdr3_aa: CAPTSGFVDEQFF
cdr3_nt: TGTGCCCCGACTAGCGGGTTTGTCGATGAGCAGTTCTTC

v_call: TRBV18
j_call: TRBJ2-5
d_call: .
clone_size: .
cdr3_aa: CASSPFDGETQYF
cdr3_nt: TGTGCCAGCTCACCATTCGACGGGGAGACCCAGTACTTC

v_call: TRBV7-3
j_call: TRBJ2-1
d_call: TRBD2
clone_size: .
cdr3_aa: CASSFTSGGAVIEQFF
cdr3_nt: TGTGCCAGCAGCTTCACTAGCGGGGGGGCTGTGATTGAGCAGTTCTTC

v_call: TRBV19
j_call: TRBJ2-7
d_call: TRBD2
clone_size: .
cdr3_aa: CASSRGGLAGAFYEQYF
cdr3_nt: TGTGCCAGTAGTAGAGGCGGACTAGCGGGGGCCTTCTACGAGCAGTACTTC

v_call: TRBV7-9
j_call: TRBJ2-3
d_call: TRBD2
clone_size: .
cdr3_aa: CASSLLAGGGTDTQYF
cdr3_nt: TGTGCCAGCAGCTTGCTAGCGGGAGGAGGGACAGATACGCAGTATTTT

v_call: TRBV7-6
j_call: TRBJ2-3
d_call: .
clone_size: .
cdr3_aa: CASSLFASSADTQYF
cdr3_nt: TGTGCCAGCAGCTTATTCGCTAGCTCGGCGGATACGCAGTATTTT

v_call: TRBV7-2
j_call: TRBJ2-1
d_call: TRBD2
clone_size: .
cdr3_aa: CASTWTRNNEQFF
cdr3_nt: TGTGCCAGCACCTGGACTAGAAACAATGAGCAGTTCTTC

v_call: TRBV6-6
j_call: TRBJ1-5
d_call: .
clone_size: .
cdr3_aa: CASSYNGENQPQHF
cdr3_nt: TGTGCCAGCAGTTACAACGGGGAAAATCAGCCCCAGCATTTT

v_call: TRBV7-9
j_call: TRBJ1-1
d_call: .
clone_size: .
cdr3_aa: CASGGGASTEAFF
cdr3_nt: TGTGCCAGCGGGGGAGGGGCTAGCACTGAAGCTTTCTTT

v_call: TRBV4-3
j_call: TRBJ1-4
d_call: .
clone_size: .
cdr3_aa: CASSQITGVTNEKLFF
cdr3_nt: TGCGCCAGCAGCCAAATAACAGGAGTAACTAATGAAAAACTGTTTTTT

v_call: TRBV7-2
j_call: TRBJ2-7
d_call: TRBD1
clone_size: .
cdr3_aa: CASSFRDREGNEQYF
cdr3_nt: TGTGCCAGCAGCTTCCGGGACAGGGAAGGGAACGAGCAGTACTTC

v_call: TRBV29-1
j_call: TRBJ2-7
d_call: .
clone_size: .
cdr3_aa: CSVLNGQGRTYEQYF
cdr3_nt: TGCAGCGTGCTGAATGGCCAGGGGCGGACCTACGAGCAGTACTTC

v_call: TRBV9
j_call: TRBJ2-3
d_call: TRBD2
clone_size: .
cdr3_aa: CASSVNPQREFTDTQYF
cdr3_nt: TGTGCCAGCAGCGTAAACCCCCAGCGGGAGTTCACAGATACGCAGTATTTT

v_call: TRBV4-2
j_call: TRBJ2-7
d_call: .
clone_size: .
cdr3_aa: CASSQPGEPEQYF
cdr3_nt: TGTGCCAGCAGCCAACCTGGGGAGCCCGAGCAGTACTTC

v_call: TRBV29-1
j_call: TRBJ2-2
d_call: .
clone_size: .
cdr3_aa: CSVEGNRDTGELFF
cdr3_nt: TGCAGCGTTGAAGGGAACAGGGACACCGGGGAGCTGTTTTTT

v_call: TRBV27
j_call: TRBJ2-7
d_call: TRBD1
clone_size: .
cdr3_aa: CASRGAGQGEYEQYF
cdr3_nt: TGTGCCAGCAGGGGGGCGGGACAGGGGGAATACGAGCAGTACTTC

v_call: TRBV5-1
j_call: TRBJ2-3
d_call: TRBD1
clone_size: .
cdr3_aa: CASSLVGQYTDTQYF
cdr3_nt: TGCGCCAGCAGCTTGGTGGGACAGTACACAGATACGCAGTATTTT

v_call: TRBV5-4
j_call: TRBJ2-7
d_call: TRBD1
clone_size: .
cdr3_aa: CASSLGGTGGSSYEQYF
cdr3_nt: TGTGCCAGCAGCTTGGGTGGGACAGGGGGTAGCTCCTACGAGCAGTACTTC

v_call: TRBV6-5
j_call: TRBJ2-2
d_call: TRBD1
clone_size: .
cdr3_aa: CASRAGTGISGELFF
cdr3_nt: TGTGCCAGCAGGGCCGGGACAGGGATTTCCGGGGAGCTGTTTTTT

v_call: TRBV6-1
j_call: TRBJ1-4
d_call: TRBD1
clone_size: .
cdr3_aa: CASNPGTGVEKLFF
cdr3_nt: TGTGCCAGCAACCCCGGGACAGGTGTAGAAAAACTGTTTTTT

v_call: TRBV5-6
j_call: TRBJ2-5
d_call: .
clone_size: .
cdr3_aa: CASSAILTVYQETQYF
cdr3_nt: TGTGCCAGCAGCGCGATACTAACGGTGTACCAAGAGACCCAGTACTTC

v_call: TRBV5-8
j_call: TRBJ2-1
d_call: TRBD1
clone_size: .
cdr3_aa: CASRDRDRGSNEQFF
cdr3_nt: TGTGCCAGCAGGGACCGGGACAGGGGATCCAATGAGCAGTTCTTC

v_call: TRBV7-9
j_call: TRBJ2-1
d_call: TRBD2
clone_size: .
cdr3_aa: CASSRLAGGMSNEQFF
cdr3_nt: TGTGCCAGCAGCCGACTAGCGGGGGGTATGAGCAATGAGCAGTTCTTC

v_call: TRBV27
j_call: TRBJ1-2
d_call: TRBD1
clone_size: .
cdr3_aa: CASRRTGVAGYTF
cdr3_nt: TGTGCCAGCAGAAGGACAGGGGTGGCTGGCTACACCTTC

v_call: TRBV18
j_call: TRBJ1-2
d_call: TRBD1
clone_size: .
cdr3_aa: CASSPGTGHYGYTF
cdr3_nt: TGTGCCAGCTCACCCGGGACAGGACACTATGGCTACACCTTC

v_call: TRBV19
j_call: TRBJ2-5
d_call: TRBD2
clone_size: .
cdr3_aa: CASNNGGARETQYF
cdr3_nt: TGTGCCAGTAATAACGGGGGGGCCCGCGAGACCCAGTACTTC

v_call: TRBV11-2
j_call: TRBJ1-2
d_call: TRBD1
clone_size: .
cdr3_aa: CASSPGASTGANYGYTF
cdr3_nt: TGTGCCAGCAGCCCAGGAGCCTCCACAGGGGCGAACTATGGCTACACCTTC

v_call: TRBV13
j_call: TRBJ1-1
d_call: .
clone_size: .
cdr3_aa: CASSRGEDGEAFF
cdr3_nt: TGTGCCAGCAGCCGCGGCGAGGATGGGGAAGCTTTCTTT

v_call: TRBV13
j_call: TRBJ2-3
d_call: TRBD1
clone_size: .
cdr3_aa: CASSLGRTGNTDTQYF
cdr3_nt: TGTGCCAGCAGCTTAGGCCGGACAGGGAACACAGATACGCAGTATTTT

v_call: TRBV9
j_call: TRBJ1-6
d_call: TRBD1
clone_size: .
cdr3_aa: CASSVVGTGVSPLHF
cdr3_nt: TGTGCCAGCAGCGTAGTGGGGACAGGGGTGTCACCCCTCCACTTT

v_call: TRBV5-1
j_call: TRBJ2-7
d_call: TRBD2
clone_size: .
cdr3_aa: CASSFGTSGGDLGSYEQYF
cdr3_nt: TGCGCCAGCAGCTTCGGGACTAGCGGGGGGGACCTTGGCTCCTACGAGCAGTACTTC

v_call: TRBV7-8
j_call: TRBJ2-3
d_call: .
clone_size: .
cdr3_aa: CASSRSSDTQYF
cdr3_nt: TGTGCCAGCAGCCGTTCGTCAGATACGCAGTATTTT

v_call: TRBV6-4
j_call: TRBJ2-7
d_call: .
clone_size: few
cdr3_aa: CASSANRVSEQYF
cdr3_nt: TGTGCCAGCAGTGCTAACAGGGTGAGCGAGCAGTACTTC

v_call: TRBV4-3
j_call: TRBJ1-2
d_call: TRBD1
clone_size: once
cdr3_aa: CASSQGFQRQGWGYTF
cdr3_nt: TGCGCCAGCAGCCAAGGTTTCCAACGACAGGGCTGGGGCTACACCTTC

v_call: TRBV7-3
j_call: TRBJ2-1
d_call: TRBD2
clone_size: .
cdr3_aa: CASSLMGGTSGEYNEQFF
cdr3_nt: TGTGCCAGCAGCTTAATGGGGGGGACTAGCGGGGAATACAATGAGCAGTTCTTC

v_call: TRBV4-1
j_call: TRBJ2-1
d_call: TRBD1
clone_size: .
cdr3_aa: CASSEKPGGYNEQFF
cdr3_nt: TGCGCCAGCAGCGAGAAACCAGGGGGATACAATGAGCAGTTCTTC

v_call: TRBV5-1
j_call: TRBJ2-7
d_call: .
clone_size: once
cdr3_aa: CASSLTGSYEQYF
cdr3_nt: TGCGCCAGCAGCTTGACGGGCTCCTACGAGCAGTACTTC

v_call: TRBV6-6
j_call: TRBJ2-3
d_call: TRBD1
clone_size: .
cdr3_aa: CASRTGTGGRDTQYF
cdr3_nt: TGTGCCAGCAGGACCGGGACAGGGGGAAGAGATACGCAGTATTTT

v_call: TRBV18
j_call: TRBJ1-2
d_call: .
clone_size: .
cdr3_aa: CASSPSGEPNYGYTF
cdr3_nt: TGTGCCAGCTCACCCTCAGGGGAGCCTAACTATGGCTACACCTTC

v_call: TRBV6-1
j_call: TRBJ1-1
d_call: TRBD1
clone_size: .
cdr3_aa: CASRKGAGGRTEAFF
cdr3_nt: TGTGCCAGCAGGAAGGGGGCAGGGGGAAGGACTGAAGCTTTCTTT

v_call: TRBV7-8
j_call: TRBJ2-5
d_call: .
clone_size: .
cdr3_aa: CASSSHSAETQYF
cdr3_nt: TGTGCCAGCAGCTCACATAGCGCGGAGACCCAGTACTTC

v_call: TRBV7-9
j_call: TRBJ2-7
d_call: TRBD2
clone_size: .
cdr3_aa: CASSFGSTSGRHEQYF
cdr3_nt: TGTGCCAGCAGCTTTGGATCGACTAGCGGGAGACACGAGCAGTACTTC

v_call: TRBV11-2
j_call: TRBJ1-6
d_call: TRBD1
clone_size: .
cdr3_aa: CASSLDFDRGTSPLHF
cdr3_nt: TGTGCCAGCAGCTTAGACTTCGACAGGGGTACTTCACCCCTCCACTTT

v_call: TRBV4-2
j_call: TRBJ2-7
d_call: TRBD2
clone_size: .
cdr3_aa: CASSQRPRVAGVNEQYF
cdr3_nt: TGTGCCAGCAGCCAAAGACCCCGGGTAGCGGGAGTTAACGAGCAGTACTTC

v_call: TRBV6-6
j_call: TRBJ2-6
d_call: .
clone_size: .
cdr3_aa: CASSSHTSGANVLTF
cdr3_nt: TGTGCCAGCAGCTCCCACACCTCTGGGGCCAACGTCCTGACTTTC

v_call: TRBV9
j_call: TRBJ1-4
d_call: .
clone_size: once
cdr3_aa: CASSPRAGNEKLFF
cdr3_nt: TGTGCCAGCAGCCCCCGAGCCGGTAATGAAAAACTGTTTTTT

v_call: TRBV6-5
j_call: TRBJ1-6
d_call: TRBD1
clone_size: .
cdr3_aa: CASARGGQGDSPLHF
cdr3_nt: TGTGCCAGCGCCAGGGGGGGACAGGGAGATTCACCCCTCCACTTT

v_call: TRBV7-9
j_call: TRBJ2-3
d_call: .
clone_size: .
cdr3_aa: CASSPQTQGKTQYF
cdr3_nt: TGTGCCAGCAGCCCCCAGACCCAGGGAAAAACGCAGTATTTT

v_call: TRBV5-6
j_call: TRBJ2-1
d_call: .
clone_size: .
cdr3_aa: CASSALGGRSYNEQFF
cdr3_nt: TGTGCCAGCAGCGCCCTCGGGGGTAGGTCCTACAATGAGCAGTTCTTC

v_call: TRBV10-3
j_call: TRBJ1-5
d_call: .
clone_size: .
cdr3_aa: CAISAHRRLGNQPQHF
cdr3_nt: TGTGCCATCAGTGCCCACAGGCGCCTGGGGAATCAGCCCCAGCATTTT